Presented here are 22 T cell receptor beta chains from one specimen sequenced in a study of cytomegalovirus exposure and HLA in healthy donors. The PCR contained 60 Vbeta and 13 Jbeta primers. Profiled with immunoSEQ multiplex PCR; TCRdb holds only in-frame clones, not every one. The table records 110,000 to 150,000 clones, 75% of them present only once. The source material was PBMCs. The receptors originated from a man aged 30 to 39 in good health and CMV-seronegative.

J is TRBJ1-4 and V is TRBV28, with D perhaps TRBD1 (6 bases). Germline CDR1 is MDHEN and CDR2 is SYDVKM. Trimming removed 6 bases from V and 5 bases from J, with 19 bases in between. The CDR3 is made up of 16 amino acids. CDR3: CASSYIKGQLNEKLFF. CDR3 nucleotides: TGTGCCAGCAGCTATATTAAAGGACAGCTAAATGAAAAACTGTTTTTT.

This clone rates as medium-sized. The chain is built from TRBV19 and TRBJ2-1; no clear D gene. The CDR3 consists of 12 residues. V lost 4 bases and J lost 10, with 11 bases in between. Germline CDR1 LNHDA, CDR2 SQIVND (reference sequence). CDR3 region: CASSTDNQEQFF. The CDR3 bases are TGTGCCAGTAGTACCGACAATCAGGAGCAGTTCTTC. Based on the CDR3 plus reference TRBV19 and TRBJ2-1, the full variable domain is DGGITQSPKYLFRKEGQNVTLSCEQNLNHDAMYWYRQDPGQGLRLIYYSQIVNDFQKGDIAEGYSVSREKKESFPLTVTSAQKNPTAFYLCASSTDNQEQFFGPGTRLTVL.

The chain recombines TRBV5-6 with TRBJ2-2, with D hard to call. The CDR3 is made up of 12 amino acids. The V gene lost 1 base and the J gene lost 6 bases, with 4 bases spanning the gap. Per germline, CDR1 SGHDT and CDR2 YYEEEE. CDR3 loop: CASSLFAGELFF. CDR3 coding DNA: TGTGCCAGCAGCTTGTTCGCCGGGGAGCTGTTTTTT.

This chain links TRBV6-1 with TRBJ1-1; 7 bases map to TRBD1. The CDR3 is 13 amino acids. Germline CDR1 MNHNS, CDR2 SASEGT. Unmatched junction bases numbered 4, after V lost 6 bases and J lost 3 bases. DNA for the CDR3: TGTGCCAGCAGACCGACAGGGTACACTGAAGCTTTCTTT. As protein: CASRPTGYTEAFF.

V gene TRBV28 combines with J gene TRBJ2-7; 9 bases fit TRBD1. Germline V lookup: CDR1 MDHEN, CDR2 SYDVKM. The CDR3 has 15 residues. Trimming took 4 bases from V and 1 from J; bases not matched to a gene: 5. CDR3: CASSYYGTGSYEQYF. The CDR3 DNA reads TGTGCCAGCAGTTACTATGGGACAGGGTCCTACGAGCAGTACTTC.

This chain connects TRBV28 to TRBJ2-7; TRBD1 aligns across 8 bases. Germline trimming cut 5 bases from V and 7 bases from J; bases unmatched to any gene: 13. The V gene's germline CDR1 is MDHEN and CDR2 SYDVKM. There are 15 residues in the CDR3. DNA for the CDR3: TGTGCCAGCAGTCGAACAGGGGGGCCCCTGAAGGAGCAGTACTTC. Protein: CASSRTGGPLKEQYF.

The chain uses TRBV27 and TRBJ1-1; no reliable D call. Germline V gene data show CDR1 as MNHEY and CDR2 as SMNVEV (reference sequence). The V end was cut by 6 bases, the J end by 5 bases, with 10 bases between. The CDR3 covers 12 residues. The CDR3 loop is CASRSWETEAFF. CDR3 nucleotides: TGTGCCAGCAGATCATGGGAGACTGAAGCTTTCTTT.

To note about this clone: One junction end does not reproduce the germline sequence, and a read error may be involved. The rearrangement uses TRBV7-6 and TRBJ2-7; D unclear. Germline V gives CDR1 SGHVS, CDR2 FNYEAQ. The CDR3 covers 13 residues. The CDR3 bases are TGTGCCAGCAGCCCTGACATCTCCTACCAGCAGTACTTC. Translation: CASSPDISYQQYF. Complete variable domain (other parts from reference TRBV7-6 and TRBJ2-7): GAGVSQSPRYKVTKRGQDVALRCDPISGHVSLYWYRQALGQGPEFLTYFNYEAQQDKSGLPNDRFSAERPEGSISTLTIQRTEQRDSAMYRCASSPDISYQQYFGPGTRLTVT.

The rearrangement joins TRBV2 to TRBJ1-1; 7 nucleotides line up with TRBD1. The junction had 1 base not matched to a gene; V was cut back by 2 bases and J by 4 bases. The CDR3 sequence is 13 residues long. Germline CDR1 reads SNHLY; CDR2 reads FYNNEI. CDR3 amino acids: CASSERGRTEAFF. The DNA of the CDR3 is TGTGCCAGCAGTGAAAGGGGGCGCACTGAAGCTTTCTTT. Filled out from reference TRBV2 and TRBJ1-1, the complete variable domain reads EPEVTQTPSHQVTQMGQEVILRCVPISNHLYFYWYRQILGQKVEFLVSFYNNEISEKSEIFDDQFSVERPDGSNFTLKIRSTKLEDSAMYFCASSERGRTEAFFGQGTRLTVV.

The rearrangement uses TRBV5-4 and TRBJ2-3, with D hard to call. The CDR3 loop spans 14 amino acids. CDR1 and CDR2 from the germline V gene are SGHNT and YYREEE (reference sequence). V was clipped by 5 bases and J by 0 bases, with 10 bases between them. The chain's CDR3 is CASSSPTSTDTQYF. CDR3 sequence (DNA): TGTGCCAGCAGTTCACCCACTAGCACAGATACGCAGTATTTT.

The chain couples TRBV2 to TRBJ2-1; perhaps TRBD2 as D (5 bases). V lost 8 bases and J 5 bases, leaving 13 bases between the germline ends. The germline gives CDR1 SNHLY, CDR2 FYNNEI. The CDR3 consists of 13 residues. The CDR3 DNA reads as TGTGCCAGCGGAAGAGACGGGAACAATGAGCAGTTCTTC. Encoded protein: CASGRDGNNEQFF.

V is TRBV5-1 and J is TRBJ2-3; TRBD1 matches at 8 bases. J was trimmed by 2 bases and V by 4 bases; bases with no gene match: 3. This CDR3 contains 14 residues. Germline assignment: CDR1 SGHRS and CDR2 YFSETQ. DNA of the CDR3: TGCGCCAGCAGCGAACAGGGGGACACAGATACGCAGTATTTT. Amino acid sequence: CASSEQGDTDTQYF. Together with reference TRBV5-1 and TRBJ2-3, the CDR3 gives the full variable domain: KAGVTQTPRYLIKTRGQQVTLSCSPISGHRSVSWYQQTPGQGLQFLFEYFSETQRNKGNFPGRFSGRQFSNSRSEMNVSTLELGDSALYLCASSEQGDTDTQYFGPGTRLTVL.

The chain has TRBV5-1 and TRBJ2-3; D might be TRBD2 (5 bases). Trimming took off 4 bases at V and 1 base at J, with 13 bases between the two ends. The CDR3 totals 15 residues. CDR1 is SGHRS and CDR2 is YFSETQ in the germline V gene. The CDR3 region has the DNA TGCGCCAGCAGCCCCGGGGAGCTCGGCACAGATACGCAGTATTTT. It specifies CASSPGELGTDTQYF.

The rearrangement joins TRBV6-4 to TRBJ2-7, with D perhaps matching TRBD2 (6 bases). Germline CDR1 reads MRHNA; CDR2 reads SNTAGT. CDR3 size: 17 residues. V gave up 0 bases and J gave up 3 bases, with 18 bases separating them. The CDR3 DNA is TGTGCCAGCAGTGACTCGAATAGGAGGGGATGGGACTACGAGCAGTACTTC. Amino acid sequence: CASSDSNRRGWDYEQYF.

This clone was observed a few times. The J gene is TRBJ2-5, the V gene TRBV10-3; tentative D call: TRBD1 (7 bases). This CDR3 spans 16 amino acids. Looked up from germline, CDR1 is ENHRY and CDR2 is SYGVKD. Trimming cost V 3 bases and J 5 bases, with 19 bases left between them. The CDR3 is CAISDPGDSKGETQYF. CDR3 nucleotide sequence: TGTGCCATCAGTGACCCGGGGGACAGCAAGGGTGAGACCCAGTACTTC.

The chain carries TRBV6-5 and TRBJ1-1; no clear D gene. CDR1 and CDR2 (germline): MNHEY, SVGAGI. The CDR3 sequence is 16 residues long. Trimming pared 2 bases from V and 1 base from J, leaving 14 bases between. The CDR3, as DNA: TGTGCCAGCAGTTACGGGCCAGGCAGCCCGAACACTGAAGCTTTCTTT. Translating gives CASSYGPGSPNTEAFF.

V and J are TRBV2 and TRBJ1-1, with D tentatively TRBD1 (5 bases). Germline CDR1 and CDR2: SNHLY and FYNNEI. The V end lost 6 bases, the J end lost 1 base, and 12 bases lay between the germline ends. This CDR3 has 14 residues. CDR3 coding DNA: TGTGCCAGCAGATCCAGGGATGGGAACACTGAAGCTTTCTTT. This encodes CASRSRDGNTEAFF.

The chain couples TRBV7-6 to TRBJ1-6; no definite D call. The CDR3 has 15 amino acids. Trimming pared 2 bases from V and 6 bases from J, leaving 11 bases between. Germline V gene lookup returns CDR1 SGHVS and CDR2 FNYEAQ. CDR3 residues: CASSLSVGSNSPLHF. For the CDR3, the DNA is TGTGCCAGCAGCTTATCCGTTGGCAGTAATTCACCCCTCCACTTT.

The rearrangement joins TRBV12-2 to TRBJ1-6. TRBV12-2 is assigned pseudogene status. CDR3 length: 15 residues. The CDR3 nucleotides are TGTGCAAGTCGCGCGGGACCGAGCTTCAATTCACCCCTCCACTTT. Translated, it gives CASRAGPSFNSPLHF.

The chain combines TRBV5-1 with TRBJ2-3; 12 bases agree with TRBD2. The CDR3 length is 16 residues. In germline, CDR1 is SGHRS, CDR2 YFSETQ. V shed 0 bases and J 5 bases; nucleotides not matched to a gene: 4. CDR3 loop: CASSLDPGLAGDTQYF. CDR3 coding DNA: TGCGCCAGCAGCTTGGACCCGGGACTAGCGGGAGATACGCAGTATTTT.

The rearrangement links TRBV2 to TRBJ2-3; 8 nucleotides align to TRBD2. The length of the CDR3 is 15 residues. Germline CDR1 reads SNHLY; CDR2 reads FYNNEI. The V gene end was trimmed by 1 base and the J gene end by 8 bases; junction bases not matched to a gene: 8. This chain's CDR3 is CASSEGAGAEGTQYF. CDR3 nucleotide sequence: TGTGCCAGCAGTGAAGGAGCGGGGGCCGAGGGTACGCAGTATTTT.

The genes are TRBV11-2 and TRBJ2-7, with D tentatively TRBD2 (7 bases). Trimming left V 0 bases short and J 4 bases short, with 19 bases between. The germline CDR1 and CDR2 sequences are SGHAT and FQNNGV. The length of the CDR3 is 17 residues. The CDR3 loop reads CASSLEGGLDSTYEQYF. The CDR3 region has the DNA TGTGCCAGCAGCTTAGAGGGGGGGCTAGACTCTACTTACGAGCAGTACTTC.